A selection of T cell receptor beta chains follows, all from one sample in a study of early T cells in non-severe SARS-CoV-2 infection. Each CDR3 protein is one row after TCRdb ran MiXCR on the 5' RACE reads. This sample yields fewer than 120,000 distinct CDR3 sequences, of which around 12% are seen a single time; 3.5% to 4% belongs to the top ten. This specimen consisted of whole blood, obtained at baseline. Receptors originate from an adult who was a healthcare worker with PCR-confirmed SARS-CoV-2 infection or an uninfected control (not recorded which). The CDR3 runs from the conserved cysteine through the conserved F or W. D genes are given only for firm matches. Some rows have no size entry. The others give once, few or many, or a class for an expanded clone.

>many|TRBD1|TRBV28|TRBJ2-1
CASSSGTVGNEQFF
TGTGCCAGCAGTTCCGGGACAGTAGGAAATGAGCAGTTCTTC
>few|.|TRBV29-1|TRBJ2-6
CSVGNGAGANVLTF
TGCAGCGTTGGTAATGGGGCTGGGGCCAACGTCCTGACTTTC
>few|.|TRBV13|TRBJ2-7
CASSLWGGYEQYF
TGTGCCAGCAGCTTATGGGGAGGATACGAGCAGTACTTC
>.|TRBD1|TRBV11-1|TRBJ1-1
CASSLALDRGGEAFF
TGTGCCAGCAGCTTAGCGCTGGACAGGGGTGGTGAAGCTTTCTTT
>many|TRBD2|TRBV13|TRBJ2-7
CASSYMSSGGANEQYF
TGTGCCAGCAGCTACATGTCAAGCGGGGGGGCCAACGAGCAGTACTTC
>many|TRBD1|TRBV19|TRBJ1-4
CASTLTGRTNEKLFF
TGTGCCAGTACCCTGACAGGGCGAACTAATGAAAAACTGTTTTTT
>.|.|TRBV10-3|TRBJ2-2
CAISEGTGELFF
TGTGCCATCAGTGAAGGTACCGGGGAGCTGTTTTTT
>many|.|TRBV7-7|TRBJ2-5
CASSLVNQETQYF
TGTGCTAGCAGCCTTGTGAACCAAGAGACCCAGTACTTC
>few|.|TRBV27|TRBJ2-7
CASSSLLYEQYF
TGTGCCAGCAGTTCCCTTCTCTACGAGCAGTACTTC
>.|.|TRBV19|TRBJ2-7
CASSPNFAYEQYF
TGTGCCAGTAGTCCTAATTTCGCCTACGAGCAGTACTTC
>few|TRBD2|TRBV19|TRBJ2-2
CASIGQGGTGELFF
TGTGCCAGTATCGGGCAGGGAGGGACCGGGGAGCTGTTTTTT
>few|TRBD1|TRBV5-1|TRBJ2-1
CASSFQTGTGGSVRDNEQFF
TGCGCCAGCAGCTTCCAGACCGGGACAGGGGGGAGCGTGCGAGACAATGAGCAGTTCTTC
>.|.|TRBV7-8|TRBJ2-7
CASSLRRSRPAYEQYF
TGTGCCAGCAGCTTAAGGAGAAGCAGGCCTGCCTACGAGCAGTACTTC
>few|.|TRBV21-1|TRBJ1-5
CASIPRGPQHF
TGTGCCAGCATCCCCAGGGGGCCCCAGCATTTT
>few|TRBD2|TRBV2|TRBJ2-1
CASSEGLAGNEQFF
TGTGCCAGCAGTGAGGGACTAGCGGGGAATGAGCAGTTCTTC
>few|.|TRBV12-3/TRBV12-4|TRBJ2-7
CASSLQGSVEQYF
TGTGCCAGCAGTTTACAGGGGTCGGTTGAGCAGTACTTC
>few|.|TRBV4-1|TRBJ1-2
CASSHPGRGGNYGYTF
TGCGCCAGCAGCCACCCGGGAAGGGGTGGAAACTATGGCTACACCTTC
>few|.|TRBV28|TRBJ2-7
CASSLFRSYEQYF
TGTGCCAGCAGTTTATTTCGGAGCTACGAGCAGTACTTC
>many|.|TRBV27|TRBJ2-7
CASRRGGGFYEQYF
TGTGCCAGCAGGCGGGGTGGGGGATTCTACGAGCAGTACTTC
>.|TRBD1|TRBV6-6|TRBJ2-7
CASGTQGTGAYEQYF
TGTGCCAGCGGGACCCAAGGGACAGGGGCCTACGAGCAGTACTTC
>few|.|TRBV12-3/TRBV12-4|TRBJ1-5
CASSSSVFQPQHF
TGTGCCAGCAGTAGCAGTGTTTTTCAGCCCCAGCATTTT
>few|.|TRBV5-1|TRBJ1-1
CASSGRGLMDTEAFF
TGCGCCAGCAGCGGGAGAGGGCTCATGGACACTGAAGCTTTCTTT
>.|TRBD1|TRBV11-2|TRBJ2-1
CASSHPGTGTDEQFF
TGTGCCAGCAGCCACCCGGGGACAGGGACGGATGAGCAGTTCTTC
>.|.|TRBV20-1|TRBJ1-1
CSAKIRNTEAFF
TGCAGTGCTAAGATTAGGAACACTGAAGCTTTCTTT
>few|.|TRBV20-1|TRBJ1-4
CSARVTGRGTNEKLFF
TGCAGTGCTAGAGTCACAGGGCGGGGGACTAATGAAAAACTGTTTTTT
>once|TRBD2|TRBV29-1|TRBJ2-1
CSVEVSGASYNEQFF
TGCAGCGTTGAGGTTAGCGGGGCTTCCTACAATGAGCAGTTCTTC
>.|TRBD2|TRBV12-3/TRBV12-4|TRBJ2-7
CASTLRGGQGQYF
TGTGCCAGCACCCTTCGGGGGGGCCAGGGGCAGTACTTC
>.|.|TRBV24-1|TRBJ2-3
CATSGSIGTPVGGEQYF
TGTGCCACCAGTGGGAGTATCGGGACCCCCGTCGGAGGAGAGCAGTATTTT
>many|.|TRBV6-5|TRBJ1-2
CATLDYGYTF
TGTGCCACCTTGGACTATGGCTACACCTTC
>.|.|TRBV28|TRBJ2-7
CASSLYPGKNEQYF
TGTGCCAGCAGTTTATACCCGGGAAAGAACGAGCAGTACTTC
>many|TRBD1|TRBV7-2|TRBJ2-7
CASSLASTGTGPSYEQYF
TGTGCCAGCAGCTTAGCCTCCACCGGGACAGGCCCCTCCTACGAGCAGTACTTC
>many|.|TRBV20-1|TRBJ2-3
CSAFLGGSSTDTQYF
TGCAGTGCTTTCCTAGGTGGAAGTAGCACAGATACGCAGTATTTT
>.|.|TRBV2|TRBJ1-4
CASSERPSTRNEKLFF
TGTGCCAGCAGTGAACGCCCTTCTACCCGTAATGAAAAACTGTTTTTT
>many|.|TRBV30|TRBJ1-5
CAWTGSSNQPQHF
TGTGCCTGGACAGGGAGTAGCAATCAGCCCCAGCATTTT
>.|.|TRBV12-5|TRBJ1-1
CASGSGPQAFF
TGTGCTAGTGGTTCCGGACCGCAAGCTTTCTTT
>few|.|TRBV28|TRBJ2-2
CASMAFNTGELFF
TGTGCCAGCATGGCATTCAACACCGGGGAGCTGTTTTTT
>many|.|TRBV14|TRBJ1-6
CASSQAGVGSPLHF
TGTGCCAGCAGCCAAGCGGGGGTCGGTTCACCCCTCCACTTT
>few|.|TRBV12-3/TRBV12-4|TRBJ2-7
CASSLTYGGEQYF
TGTGCCAGCAGTCTGACTTATGGGGGTGAGCAGTACTTC
>many|TRBD2|TRBV3-1|TRBJ2-5
CASSQVTGRGETQYF
TGTGCCAGCAGCCAAGTCACCGGGAGGGGAGAGACCCAGTACTTC